One sample yielded the 15 T cell receptor beta chains listed below, sequenced in a study of cytomegalovirus exposure and HLA in healthy donors. The primer mix had 60 Vbeta and 13 Jbeta primers. TCRdb keeps only in-frame clones here, not all; method: immunoSEQ multiplex PCR. The data show 130,000 or so clones, around 72% seen once. Sequenced material: PBMCs. These TCRs come from a woman aged 18-35 years in good health and CMV-seronegative.

The rearrangement uses TRBV6-1 and TRBJ2-1; D not resolved. CDR1 MNHNS and CDR2 SASEGT come from the germline V gene. The V end was cut by 1 base, the J end by 8 bases, with 6 bases between. There are 12 residues in the CDR3. This CDR3 reads CASSEDHYEQFF. The DNA for the CDR3 is TGTGCCAGCAGTGAAGACCACTATGAGCAGTTCTTC.

Written as DNA, the CDR3 is TGCAGCGTTAGTGACAGGTTAGACACCGGGGAGCTGTTTTTT. Amino acid sequence: CSVSDRLDTGELFF. V gene TRBV29-1 combines with J gene TRBJ2-2, with a weak D call TRBD1 (6 bases). V shed 5 bases and J shed 3 bases, with 13 bases lying between them. Looked up from germline, CDR1 is SQVTM and CDR2 is ANQGSEA. CDR3 size: 14 residues.

J is TRBJ1-1 and V is TRBV5-6; TRBD1 might be the D (5 bases). The germline V gene has CDR1 SGHDT and CDR2 YYEEEE. V lost 3 bases and J 3 bases, leaving 15 bases between the germline ends. This CDR3 has 15 residues. In DNA, the CDR3 is TGTGCCAGCAGCTGGACACCCACTACCGACACTGAAGCTTTCTTT. Protein: CASSWTPTTDTEAFF. The variable domain in full, with the rest retrieved from reference TRBV5-6 and TRBJ1-1, is DAGVTQSPTHLIKTRGQQVTLRCSPKSGHDTVSWYQQALGQGPQFIFQYYEEEERQRGNFPDRFSGHQFPNYSSELNVNALLLGDSALYLCASSWTPTTDTEAFFGQGTRLTVV.

This clone has a handful of counts. This chain connects TRBV12-5 to TRBJ1-2, with unresolved D. The germline V gene has CDR1 LGHNT and CDR2 FRNRAP. This CDR3 has 14 residues. V lost 2 bases, J lost 5 bases, and 12 bases lay in between. In DNA, the CDR3 is TGTGCTAGTGGTTTGCCTCCGGGGAATTATGGCTACACCTTC. Amino acids: CASGLPPGNYGYTF.

This clone turned up a few times. The chain carries TRBV6-1 and TRBJ1-6, with a possible D match to TRBD1 (5 bases). V shed 2 bases and J shed 7 bases, with 18 bases lying between them. The CDR3 is 17 amino acids. Germline V gene lookup returns CDR1 MNHNS and CDR2 SASEGT. DNA of the CDR3: TGTGCCAGCAGTGAATTACCAAGACAGTTACTGAATTCACCCCTCCACTTT. Translation: CASSELPRQLLNSPLHF.

V usage is TRBV27 and J usage is TRBJ1-1; no firm D call. Germline V gene data show CDR1 as MNHEY and CDR2 as SMNVEV (reference sequence). This CDR3 spans 14 amino acids. V gave up 0 bases and J gave up 1 base, with 6 bases separating them. CDR3 region: CASSLSSGNTEAFF. The CDR3 DNA follows: TGTGCCAGCAGTTTATCGTCCGGGAACACTGAAGCTTTCTTT.

This clone was counted between two and nine times. The chain recombines TRBV6-1 with TRBJ1-2; D might be TRBD1 (5 bases). Trimming stripped 8 bases from V and 10 bases from J, with 14 bases between. Germline V gene data show CDR1 as MNHNS and CDR2 as SASEGT. The CDR3 runs to 11 residues. CDR3 loop: CASGAGQSYTF. CDR3 coding DNA: TGTGCCAGCGGAGCAGGGCAATCCTACACCTTC.

The chain employs TRBV13 and TRBJ1-4; the D is unclear. V dropped 0 bases and J dropped 7 bases, with 15 bases sitting between them. The CDR3 totals 16 residues. Germline CDR1 reads PRHDT; CDR2 reads FYEKMQ (reference sequence). CDR3 amino acids: CASSLGLSPGSEKLFF. The DNA of the CDR3 is TGTGCCAGCAGCTTAGGCCTCTCACCAGGAAGTGAAAAACTGTTTTTT.

This clone was picked up a small number of times. V and J are TRBV30 and TRBJ1-1; D is undetermined. Germline-derived CDR1 and CDR2 are GTSNPN and SVGIG (reference sequence). The CDR3 has 13 amino acids. The V end lost 2 bases, the J end lost 5 bases, and 12 bases lay between the germline ends. The CDR3 region is CAWSMEGGTEAFF. DNA for the CDR3: TGTGCCTGGAGTATGGAGGGAGGGACTGAAGCTTTCTTT.

V usage is TRBV5-4 and J usage is TRBJ2-7; 9 positions agree with TRBD2. The CDR3 covers 16 residues. J was trimmed by 1 base and V by 0 bases; bases with no gene match: 5. Germline lookup yields CDR1 SGHNT and CDR2 YYREEE (reference sequence). The CDR3 DNA is TGTGCCAGCAGCTTGGCCCAAGCGGGAGGATCCTACGAGCAGTACTTC. This sequence encodes CASSLAQAGGSYEQYF.

The V call is TRBV5-1, the J call TRBJ1-2, with unresolved D. CDR1 and CDR2 (germline): SGHRS, YFSETQ. This CDR3 has 15 residues. Trimming took off 4 bases at V and 4 bases at J, with 17 bases between the two ends. CDR3 bases: TGCGCCAGCAGCGTAACGGGAGAGGGTCCCTATGGCTACACCTTC. This gives the protein CASSVTGEGPYGYTF. Complete variable domain (other parts from reference TRBV5-1 and TRBJ1-2): KAGVTQTPRYLIKTRGQQVTLSCSPISGHRSVSWYQQTPGQGLQFLFEYFSETQRNKGNFPGRFSGRQFSNSRSEMNVSTLELGDSALYLCASSVTGEGPYGYTFGSGTRLTVV.

The table lists this clone with a few counts. V usage is TRBV6-4 and J usage is TRBJ2-2; 10 nucleotides agree with TRBD2. Germline V gene data show CDR1 as MRHNA and CDR2 as SNTAGT. V was clipped by 2 bases and J by 6 bases; unmatched bases: 0. The CDR3 loop spans 14 amino acids. The CDR3 is CASSDLAGAGELFF. The DNA for the CDR3 is TGTGCCAGCAGTGACCTAGCGGGAGCCGGGGAGCTGTTTTTT.

The V gene is TRBV5-4, the J gene TRBJ1-2, with D perhaps matching TRBD1 (5 bases). Germline-derived CDR1 and CDR2 are SGHNT and YYREEE (reference sequence). Trimming stripped 9 bases from V and 3 bases from J, with 18 bases between. The CDR3 loop spans 14 amino acids. This chain's CDR3 is CATWTLGLDYGYTF. CDR3 DNA sequence: TGTGCCACCTGGACCCTGGGACTGGACTATGGCTACACCTTC.

The chain has TRBV2 and TRBJ1-5; the match to TRBD1 covers 9 bases. CDR1 is SNHLY and CDR2 is FYNNEI in the germline V gene. The CDR3 sequence is 16 residues long. With 5 bases clipped from V and 0 bases from J, the junction kept 5 bases outside the gene matches. CDR3 sequence reads: CASSKQGALSNQPQHF. CDR3 coding DNA: TGTGCCAGCAGTAAACAGGGGGCGCTTAGCAATCAGCCCCAGCATTTT.

V usage is TRBV30 and J usage is TRBJ1-2; TRBD1 is a possible D gene (5 bases). V lost 3 bases to trimming and J lost 2 bases, with 16 bases between them. This CDR3 region has 15 residues. Germline V lookup: CDR1 GTSNPN, CDR2 SVGIG (reference sequence). The CDR3: CAWSHGGLGNYGYTF. In DNA, the CDR3 is TGTGCCTGGAGCCACGGGGGGTTAGGCAACTATGGCTACACCTTC. The whole variable domain, remainder taken from reference TRBV30 and TRBJ1-2, is SQTIHQWPATLVQPVGSPLSLECTVEGTSNPNLYWYRQAAGRGLQLLFYSVGIGQISSEVPQNLSASRPQDRQFILSSKKLLLSDSGFYLCAWSHGGLGNYGYTFGSGTRLTVV.